The 13 T cell receptor beta chains reported below all come from one sample, sequenced in a study of early T cells in non-severe SARS-CoV-2 infection. TCRdb re-called the 5' RACE reads through MiXCR, storing one row per CDR3 protein. The sample carries about 22,000 distinct CDR3 sequences, about 3.7% recorded once. What was sequenced was whole blood. These receptor sequences come from an adult who was a healthcare worker with PCR-confirmed SARS-CoV-2 infection or an uninfected control (not recorded which).

This clonotype was counted ten times or more. V and J are TRBV6-2 or TRBV6-3 and TRBJ2-3, with TRBD2 matching 10 bases. Losses at the gene ends were 2 bases for V and 0 bases for J; bases not matched to a gene: 2. The CDR3 is made up of 16 amino acids. CDR1 is MNHEY, CDR2 SVGEGT, per germline. The CDR3 nucleotides are TGTGCCAGCAGTTACGATAGCGGGAGGAGCACAGATACGCAGTATTTT. Amino acid sequence: CASSYDSGRSTDTQYF.

This clonotype was recorded many times. The rearrangement links TRBV10-3 to TRBJ1-1; the D is unclear. CDR3 length equals 17 residues. Germline CDR1 is ENHRY and CDR2 is SYGVKD. Between the trimmed V and J ends, which lost 3 bases and 1 base, there was a span of 18 bases. The CDR3 loop reads CAISEYVGGLRNTEAFF. CDR3 DNA sequence: TGTGCCATCAGTGAATATGTGGGAGGGTTGAGGAACACTGAAGCTTTCTTT.

This clonotype showed up many times. The V and J genes are TRBV7-9 and TRBJ2-7, with TRBD2 matching over 14 bases. Germline V lookup: CDR1 SEHNR, CDR2 FQNEAQ (reference sequence). The CDR3 runs 16 residues. The J segment lost 4 bases and the V segment lost 5 bases, leaving 7 bases of the junction unmatched. This CDR3 reads CASSAGLAGVAYEQYF. CDR3 DNA: TGTGCCAGCAGCGCGGGACTAGCGGGAGTAGCTTACGAGCAGTACTTC. Complete variable domain (other parts from reference TRBV7-9 and TRBJ2-7): DTGVSQNPRHKITKRGQNVTFRCDPISEHNRLYWYRQTLGQGPEFLTYFQNEAQLEKSRLLSDRFSAERPKGSFSTLEIQRTEQGDSAMYLCASSAGLAGVAYEQYFGPGTRLTVT.

At least ten counts were recorded for this clonotype. The chain joins TRBV7-6 to TRBJ2-7; the D call may be TRBD1 or TRBD2 (5 bases each). The CDR3 consists of 14 residues. V was trimmed by 0 bases and J by 4 bases, leaving 10 bases between them. Germline lookup yields CDR1 SGHVS and CDR2 FNYEAQ. CDR3: CASSLAGPGYEQYF. The CDR3 DNA reads TGTGCCAGCAGCTTAGCGGGGCCGGGGTACGAGCAGTACTTC.

This clonotype has a count of ten or more. This rearrangement joins TRBV6-2 or TRBV6-3 to TRBJ1-2; D gene uncertain. Germline values: CDR1 MNHEY, CDR2 SVGEGT. The CDR3 extends over 16 amino acids. V was cut by 0 bases and J by 6 bases, with 17 bases left in between. The DNA of the CDR3 is TGTGCCAGCAGTTACTCCTGGACGCTAACTGGGGATGGCTACACCTTC. Its protein product is CASSYSWTLTGDGYTF.

This clonotype is judged medium-sized (0.01 to 0.1%). This chain connects TRBV20-1 to TRBJ2-5; 8 bases map to TRBD1. The CDR3 is made up of 12 amino acids. Per germline, CDR1 DFQATT and CDR2 SNEGSKA (reference sequence). Trimming removed 5 bases from V and 4 bases from J; junction bases left unmatched: 3. CDR3 nucleotide sequence: TGCAGTGCTGAACAGGGGGGAGAGACCCAGTACTTC. It specifies CSAEQGGETQYF.

This clonotype was observed at least ten times. The chain is built from TRBV20-1 and TRBJ1-6; D is uncertain. CDR3 length: 14 residues. Trimming took 5 bases from V and 9 from J, leaving 17 bases between them. Germline V gene sequence: CDR1 DFQATT, CDR2 SNEGSKA (reference sequence). CDR3 in amino acids: CSALSQLGGSPLHF. CDR3 nucleotides: TGCAGTGCTCTTTCACAGCTAGGCGGTTCACCCCTCCACTTT.

This chain links TRBV7-3 with TRBJ2-1; D may be TRBD1 (6 bases). The CDR3 runs to 17 residues. Trimming left V 1 base short and J 2 bases short, with 15 bases between. Germline CDR1 SGHTA, CDR2 FQGTGA. DNA for the CDR3: TGTGCCAGCAGCTTAAAGGGAACAGGACAGCCCTACAATGAGCAGTTCTTC. Translation gives CASSLKGTGQPYNEQFF.

This clonotype came up a few times. V is TRBV12-5 and J is TRBJ2-1, with TRBD2 matching over 10 bases. V shed 5 bases and J 6 bases; nucleotides not matched to a gene: 7. The CDR3 is 15 residues long. Germline V gene sequence: CDR1 LGHNT, CDR2 FRNRAP. The CDR3 loop is CASGAGTSDINEQFF. The DNA of the CDR3 is TGTGCTAGTGGTGCCGGGACTAGCGATATCAATGAGCAGTTCTTC.

By share, this clonotype counts as medium-sized (0.01 to 0.1%). CDR3 bases: TGCAGTGCTAGACGATCCAGGGGTTCTCCTATCTACGAGCAGTACTTC. Translation: CSARRSRGSPIYEQYF. This sequence joins TRBV20-1 and TRBJ2-7, with D possibly matching TRBD1 (6 bases). V was shortened by 2 bases and J by 3 bases, with 20 bases between the two germline ends. The CDR3 loop spans 16 amino acids. Germline CDR1 and CDR2: DFQATT and SNEGSKA (reference sequence).

A few counts support this clonotype. This rearrangement joins TRBV6-6 to TRBJ1-1, with D possibly TRBD1 on 5 matching bases. This CDR3 has 14 residues. CDR1 and CDR2 (germline): MNHNY, SVGAGI (reference sequence). Trimming took off 6 bases at V and 4 bases at J, with 15 bases between the two ends. CDR3 loop: CASSYGTQGTEAFF. The CDR3 DNA follows: TGTGCCAGCAGCTACGGGACCCAGGGCACTGAAGCTTTCTTT.

This clonotype was detected ten times or more. This rearrangement joins TRBV6-2 or TRBV6-3 to TRBJ2-3, with D possibly being TRBD1 (5 bases). The CDR3 covers 13 residues. V was clipped by 2 bases and J by 5 bases, with 8 bases between them. Per the germline V gene, CDR1 is MNHEY and CDR2 is SVGEGT. The CDR3 DNA sequence: TGTGCCAGCAGTTACAAGGGGATAGATACGCAGTATTTT. Amino acid sequence: CASSYKGIDTQYF.

In this sample, this clonotype turned up many times. V usage is TRBV6-5 and J usage is TRBJ1-1, with D uncertain. Germline V gene lookup returns CDR1 MNHEY and CDR2 SVGAGI. Trimming shortened V by 2 bases and J by 0 bases, and 10 bases separated the two germline ends. The CDR3 loop spans 15 amino acids. In nucleotides, the CDR3 is TGTGCCAGCAGTTACGAGGGCGACCTGAACACTGAAGCTTTCTTT. Translation: CASSYEGDLNTEAFF.